The 5 T cell receptor beta chains presented below share a single source sample, sequenced in a study of blood T cells in healthy people across ages (dated by TCRdb to between 2014 and 2016). Libraries were built with 5' RACE. The instrument was an Illumina HiSeq 2500. A second roughly 7 to 12 cycle PCR used a sample-barcoded 5' primer and a J-beta primer mix. TCRdb reprocessing: public reads trimmed at Q25 with fastp, clones called with MiXCR, in-frame beta chains kept. For every CDR3 protein sequence, its rows merge into one entry that carries the most common genes and DNA. The table for this sample lists about 1.4 million distinct CDR3 sequences; roughly 60% of them were counted only once. The ten largest account for roughly 7% of the sample. Sequencing input: blood. These receptors came from a man between 18 and 35 years old in good health.

CDR3 region: CASSKGQGNNQPQHF. The CDR3, as DNA: TGTGCCAGCAGTAAGGGACAGGGAAACAATCAGCCCCAGCATTTT. The chain links TRBV6-2 or TRBV6-3 to TRBJ1-5, with 9 bases identical to TRBD1. V lost 5 bases and J lost 3; bases outside the gene matches: 5. The CDR3 sequence is 15 residues long. Germline V gene sequence: CDR1 MNHEY, CDR2 SVGEGT.

V usage is TRBV7-2 and J usage is TRBJ2-3; TRBD2 agrees at 13 bases. This CDR3 comprises 16 residues. Germline V gives CDR1 SGHTA, CDR2 FQGNSA. J was trimmed by 2 bases and V by 4 bases; bases with no gene match: 3. This CDR3 reads CASSSGLAGHTDTQYF. Here the CDR3 DNA reads TGTGCCAGCAGCTCGGGACTAGCGGGGCACACAGATACGCAGTATTTT.

This chain links TRBV19 with TRBJ1-1, with D unclear. Germline assignment: CDR1 LNHDA and CDR2 SQIVND (reference sequence). The CDR3 covers 14 residues. Trimming removed 6 bases at V and 1 base at J, with 12 bases between. The CDR3 DNA reads TGTGCCAGTAGCTATCGGGTGAAGAACACTGAAGCTTTCTTT. Translated: CASSYRVKNTEAFF.

The V call is TRBV4-3, the J call TRBJ2-5; D gene ambiguous. The J call may be faulty, since TRBJ2-7 better matches the DNA end. CDR1 is LGHNA and CDR2 is YSLEER in the germline V gene. CDR3 length: 12 residues. CDR3 sequence reads: CASSQDRIEQYF. The CDR3 bases are TGCGCCAGCAGCCAAGATCGAATCGAGCAGTACTTC.

V and J are TRBV28 and TRBJ1-2, with D possibly matching TRBD1 (5 bases). The V end lost 5 bases, the J end lost 0 bases, and 16 bases lay between the germline ends. This CDR3 comprises 16 residues. Germline-derived CDR1 and CDR2 are MDHEN and SYDVKM. The CDR3 DNA reads as TGTGCCAGCAGTCGACAGAGGTCAATTTCTAACTATGGCTACACCTTC. This translates into CASSRQRSISNYGYTF.